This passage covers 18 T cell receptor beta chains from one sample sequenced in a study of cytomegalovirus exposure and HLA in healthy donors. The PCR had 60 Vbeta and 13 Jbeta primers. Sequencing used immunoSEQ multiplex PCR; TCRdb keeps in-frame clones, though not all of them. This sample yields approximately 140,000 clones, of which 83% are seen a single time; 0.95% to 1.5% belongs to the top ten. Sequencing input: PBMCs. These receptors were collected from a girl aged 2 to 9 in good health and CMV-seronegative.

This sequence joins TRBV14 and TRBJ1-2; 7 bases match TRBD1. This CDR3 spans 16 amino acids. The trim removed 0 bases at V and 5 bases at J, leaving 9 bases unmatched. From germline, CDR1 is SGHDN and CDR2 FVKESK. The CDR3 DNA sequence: TGTGCCAGCAGCCAAGACCCGTCAGGGGGAGCTTATGGCTACACCTTC. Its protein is CASSQDPSGGAYGYTF.

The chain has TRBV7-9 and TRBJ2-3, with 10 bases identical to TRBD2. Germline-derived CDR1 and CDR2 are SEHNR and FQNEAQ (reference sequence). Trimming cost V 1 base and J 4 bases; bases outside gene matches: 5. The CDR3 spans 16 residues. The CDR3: CASSLERLAGADTQYF. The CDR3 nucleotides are TGTGCCAGCAGCTTAGAGAGGCTAGCGGGAGCAGATACGCAGTATTTT.

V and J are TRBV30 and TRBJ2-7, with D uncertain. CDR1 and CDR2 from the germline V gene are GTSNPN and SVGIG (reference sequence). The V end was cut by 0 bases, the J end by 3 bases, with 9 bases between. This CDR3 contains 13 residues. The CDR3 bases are TGTGCCTGGAGTGTAGTCAGTAACTACGAGCAGTACTTC. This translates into CAWSVVSNYEQYF.

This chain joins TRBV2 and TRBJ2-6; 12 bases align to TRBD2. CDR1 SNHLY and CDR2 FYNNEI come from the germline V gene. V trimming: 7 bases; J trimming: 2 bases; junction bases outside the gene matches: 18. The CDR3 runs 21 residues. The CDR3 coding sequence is TGTGCCAGCACGAGGGAGAGGCTAGCGGGGGGGCGAGCTACTGGGGCCAACGTCCTGACTTTC. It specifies CASTRERLAGGRATGANVLTF.

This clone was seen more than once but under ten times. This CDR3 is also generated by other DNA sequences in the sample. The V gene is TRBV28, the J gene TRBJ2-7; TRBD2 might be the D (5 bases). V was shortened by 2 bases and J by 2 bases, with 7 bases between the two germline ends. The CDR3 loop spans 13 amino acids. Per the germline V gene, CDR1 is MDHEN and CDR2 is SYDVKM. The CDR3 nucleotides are TGTGCCAGCAGTTTACTAGCTCCCTACGAGCAGTACTTC. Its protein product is CASSLLAPYEQYF. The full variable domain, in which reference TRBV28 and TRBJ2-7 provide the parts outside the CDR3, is DVKVTQSSRYLVKRTGEKVFLECVQDMDHENMFWYRQDPGLGLRLIYFSYDVKMKEKGDIPEGYSVSREKKERFSLILESASTNQTSMYLCASSLLAPYEQYFGPGTRLTVT.

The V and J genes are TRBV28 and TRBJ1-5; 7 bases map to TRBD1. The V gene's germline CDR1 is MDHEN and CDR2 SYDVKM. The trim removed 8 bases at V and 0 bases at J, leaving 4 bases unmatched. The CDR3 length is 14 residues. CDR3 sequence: CASDGTDSNQPQHF. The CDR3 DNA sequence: TGTGCCAGCGACGGGACAGATAGCAATCAGCCCCAGCATTTT.

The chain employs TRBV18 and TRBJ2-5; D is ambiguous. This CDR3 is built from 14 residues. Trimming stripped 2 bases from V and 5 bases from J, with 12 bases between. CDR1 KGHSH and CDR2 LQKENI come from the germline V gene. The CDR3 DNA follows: TGTGCCAGCTCACCATCAGGCGTTGGCGAGACCCAGTACTTC. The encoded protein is CASSPSGVGETQYF.

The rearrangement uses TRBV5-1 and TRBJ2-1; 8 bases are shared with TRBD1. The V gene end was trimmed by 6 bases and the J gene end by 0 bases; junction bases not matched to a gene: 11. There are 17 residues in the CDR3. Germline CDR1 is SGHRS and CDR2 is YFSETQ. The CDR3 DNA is TGCGCCAGCAAAATTGGCGCACAGGGGGGCTCCTACAATGAGCAGTTCTTC. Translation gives CASKIGAQGGSYNEQFF.

CDR3 in DNA: TGTGCCAGCACAGCTCTCAGGCTCCCTGGCTACACCTTC. Translated, it gives CASTALRLPGYTF. V is TRBV6-1 and J is TRBJ1-2, with D unresolved. Trimming removed 7 bases from V and 7 bases from J, with 16 bases in between. Germline CDR1 is MNHNS and CDR2 is SASEGT. The CDR3 contains 13 residues.

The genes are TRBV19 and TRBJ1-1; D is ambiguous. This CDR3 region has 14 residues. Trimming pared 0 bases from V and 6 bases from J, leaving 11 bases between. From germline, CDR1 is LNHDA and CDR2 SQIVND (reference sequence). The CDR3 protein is CASSIDPGYSEAFF. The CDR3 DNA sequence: TGTGCCAGTAGTATAGATCCCGGGTACTCTGAAGCTTTCTTT.

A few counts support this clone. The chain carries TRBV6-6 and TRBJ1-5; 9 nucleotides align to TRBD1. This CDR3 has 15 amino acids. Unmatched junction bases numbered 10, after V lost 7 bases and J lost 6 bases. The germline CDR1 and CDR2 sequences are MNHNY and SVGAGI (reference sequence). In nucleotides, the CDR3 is TGTGCCAGCACCCTACAGGGACAGGGAGGTCAGCCCCAGCATTTT. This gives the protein CASTLQGQGGQPQHF.

The CDR3 bases are TGCGCCAGCAGCCAAGATTCACAGGGGGGCGGCGGGGAGCTGTTTTTT. It codes for CASSQDSQGGGGELFF. The chain carries TRBV4-1 and TRBJ2-2; 8 positions agree with TRBD1. The CDR3 has 16 residues. Germline V gene data show CDR1 as MGHRA and CDR2 as YSYEKL. The J segment lost 7 bases and the V segment lost 0 bases, leaving 7 bases of the junction unmatched.

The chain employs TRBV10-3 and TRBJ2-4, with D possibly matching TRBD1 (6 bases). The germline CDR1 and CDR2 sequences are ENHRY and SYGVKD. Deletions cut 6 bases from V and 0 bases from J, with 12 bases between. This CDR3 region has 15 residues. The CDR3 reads CAISPGQLAKNIQYF. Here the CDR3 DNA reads TGTGCCATCAGCCCCGGACAGTTAGCCAAAAACATTCAGTACTTC.

CDR3 coding DNA: TGCGCCAGCAGCCAAGAACCCCGGGAGTGGTACTTC. This codes for CASSQEPREWYF. This chain connects TRBV4-1 to TRBJ2-7; possibly TRBD2 for D (6 bases). This CDR3 is 12 amino acids long. V lost 0 bases and J 12 bases, leaving 12 bases between the germline ends. Germline CDR1 MGHRA, CDR2 YSYEKL.

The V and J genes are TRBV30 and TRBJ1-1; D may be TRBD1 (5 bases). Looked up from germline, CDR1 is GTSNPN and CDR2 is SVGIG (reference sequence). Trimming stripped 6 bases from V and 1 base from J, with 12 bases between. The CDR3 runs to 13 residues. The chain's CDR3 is CACQETANTEAFF. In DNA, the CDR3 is TGTGCCTGCCAGGAGACAGCGAACACTGAAGCTTTCTTT.

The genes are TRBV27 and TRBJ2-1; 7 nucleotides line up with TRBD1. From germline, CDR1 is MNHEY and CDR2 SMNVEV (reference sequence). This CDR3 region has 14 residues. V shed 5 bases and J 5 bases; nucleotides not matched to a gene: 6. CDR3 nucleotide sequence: TGTGCCAGCAGTCTACGGACAGGCCACAATGAGCAGTTCTTC. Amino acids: CASSLRTGHNEQFF.

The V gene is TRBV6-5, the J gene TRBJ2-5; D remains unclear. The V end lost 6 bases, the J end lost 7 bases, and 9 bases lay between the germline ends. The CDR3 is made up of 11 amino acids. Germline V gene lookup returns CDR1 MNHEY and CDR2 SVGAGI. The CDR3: CASSPGGTQYF. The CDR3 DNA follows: TGTGCCAGCAGCCCCGGCGGGACCCAGTACTTC.

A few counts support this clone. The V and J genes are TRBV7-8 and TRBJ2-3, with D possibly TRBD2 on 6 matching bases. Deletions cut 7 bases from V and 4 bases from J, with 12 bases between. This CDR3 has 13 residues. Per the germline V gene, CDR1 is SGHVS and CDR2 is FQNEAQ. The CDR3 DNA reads TGTGCCAGCATTGGCGGGAAGGCAGATACGCAGTATTTT. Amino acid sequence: CASIGGKADTQYF.